This T cell receptor (beta chain) was retrieved from a study of PD-1 blockade in classical Hodgkin lymphoma. Regarding the study as a whole: It was reported that newly diagnosed patients had less baseline TCR diversity than healthy donors. Complete responders' baseline diversity resembled that of newly diagnosed patients.

Relapse after autologous stem cell transplantation occurred in every patient, and brentuximab vedotin exposure varied. Looked up from germline, CDR1 is SGHNT and CDR2 is YYREEE (reference sequence). The germline V and J ends were trimmed by 0 bases and 4 bases, with 4 bases remaining between them. This CDR3 spans 12 amino acids. As concerns this clone: The antigen is undetermined.

The data were produced by immunoSEQ multiplex PCR, yet TCRdb's version contains in-frame clones alone and is incomplete. The sample includes 20,000 to 25,000 clones, roughly 80% of them seen just once. The rearrangement joins TRBV5-4 to TRBJ1-2; D is undetermined. The receptor was derived from a human donor with classical Hodgkin lymphoma. This material consisted of peripheral blood mononuclear cells (PBMCs), taken before the second cycle of nivolumab. The CDR3 protein is CASSLAAYGYTF. DNA of the CDR3: TGTGCCAGCAGCTTGGCAGCCTATGGCTACACCTTC.